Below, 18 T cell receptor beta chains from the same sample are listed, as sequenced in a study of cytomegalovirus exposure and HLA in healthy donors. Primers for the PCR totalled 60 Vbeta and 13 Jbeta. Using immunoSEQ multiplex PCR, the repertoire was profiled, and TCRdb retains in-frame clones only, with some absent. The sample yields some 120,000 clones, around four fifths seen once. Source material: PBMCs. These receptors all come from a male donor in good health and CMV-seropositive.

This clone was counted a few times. CDR3 sequence (DNA): TGCGCCAGCAGCTCGACTACACGGAGCTACGAGCAGTACTTC. Amino acids: CASSSTTRSYEQYF. The chain links TRBV5-1 to TRBJ2-7; possible D gene TRBD2, 5 bases. With 3 bases removed from V and 3 bases from J, the gap between germline ends came to 13 bases. CDR3 size: 14 residues. The germline gives CDR1 SGHRS, CDR2 YFSETQ.

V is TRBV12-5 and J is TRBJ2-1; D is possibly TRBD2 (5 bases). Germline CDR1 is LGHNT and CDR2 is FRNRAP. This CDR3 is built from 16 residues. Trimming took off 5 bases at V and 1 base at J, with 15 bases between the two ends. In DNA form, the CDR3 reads TGTGCTAGTGGTCGCCGGACTCCCGGATCCTACAATGAGCAGTTCTTC. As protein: CASGRRTPGSYNEQFF.

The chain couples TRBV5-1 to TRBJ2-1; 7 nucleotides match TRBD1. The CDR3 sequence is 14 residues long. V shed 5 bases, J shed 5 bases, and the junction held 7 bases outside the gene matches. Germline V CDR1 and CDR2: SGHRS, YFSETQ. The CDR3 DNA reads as TGCGCCAGCAGTTGGGCGACAGGGAACAATGAGCAGTTCTTC. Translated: CASSWATGNNEQFF.

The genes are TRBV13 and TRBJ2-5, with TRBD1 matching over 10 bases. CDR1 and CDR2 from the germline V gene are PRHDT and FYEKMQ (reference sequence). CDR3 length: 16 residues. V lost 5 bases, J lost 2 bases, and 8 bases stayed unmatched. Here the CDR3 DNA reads TGTGCCAGCAGCGAAGACGGGACAGGGGAACAAGAGACCCAGTACTTC. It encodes CASSEDGTGEQETQYF.

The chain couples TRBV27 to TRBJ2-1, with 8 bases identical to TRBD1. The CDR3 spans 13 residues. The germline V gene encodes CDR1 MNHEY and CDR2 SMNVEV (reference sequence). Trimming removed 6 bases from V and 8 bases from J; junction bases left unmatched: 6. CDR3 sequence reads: CASRSDRVDEQFF. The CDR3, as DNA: TGTGCCAGCAGGTCGGACAGGGTTGATGAGCAGTTCTTC.

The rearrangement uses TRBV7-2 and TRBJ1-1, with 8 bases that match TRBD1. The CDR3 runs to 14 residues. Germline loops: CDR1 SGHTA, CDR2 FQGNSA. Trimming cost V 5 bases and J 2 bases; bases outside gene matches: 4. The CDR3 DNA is TGTGCCAGCAGCATCCAGGGGGCAAACACTGAAGCTTTCTTT. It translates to CASSIQGANTEAFF.

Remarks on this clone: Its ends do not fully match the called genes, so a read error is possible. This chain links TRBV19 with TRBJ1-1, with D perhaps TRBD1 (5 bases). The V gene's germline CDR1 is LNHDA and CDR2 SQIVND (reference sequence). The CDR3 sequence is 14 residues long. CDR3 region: CASSPPQAYTEALF. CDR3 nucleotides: TGTGCCAGTAGTCCACCACAGGCCTACACTGAAGCTCTCTTT.

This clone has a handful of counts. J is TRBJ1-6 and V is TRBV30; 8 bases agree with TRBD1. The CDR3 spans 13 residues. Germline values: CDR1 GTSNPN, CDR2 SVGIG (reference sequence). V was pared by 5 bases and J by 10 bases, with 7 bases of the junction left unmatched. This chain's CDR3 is CAWVTGGDSPLHF. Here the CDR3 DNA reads TGTGCCTGGGTAACAGGGGGTGACTCACCCCTCCACTTT.

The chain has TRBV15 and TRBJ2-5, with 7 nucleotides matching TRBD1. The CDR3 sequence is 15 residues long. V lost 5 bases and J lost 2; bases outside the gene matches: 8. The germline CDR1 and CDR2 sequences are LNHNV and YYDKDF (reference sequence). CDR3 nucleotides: TGTGCCACCAGCCTAGGGACAGCGATACAAGAGACCCAGTACTTC. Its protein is CATSLGTAIQETQYF. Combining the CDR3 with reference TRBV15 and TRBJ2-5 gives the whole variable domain DAMVIQNPRYQVTQFGKPVTLSCSQTLNHNVMYWYQQKSSQAPKLLFHYYDKDFNNEADTPDNFQSRRPNTSFCFLDIRSPGLGDTAMYLCATSLGTAIQETQYFGPGTRLLVL.

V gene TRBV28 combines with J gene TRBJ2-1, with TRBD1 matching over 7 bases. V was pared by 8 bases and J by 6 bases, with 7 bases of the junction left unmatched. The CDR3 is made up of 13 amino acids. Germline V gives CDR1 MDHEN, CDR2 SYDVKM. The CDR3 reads CASDDRVGNEQFF. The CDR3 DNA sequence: TGTGCCAGCGACGACAGGGTGGGCAATGAGCAGTTCTTC. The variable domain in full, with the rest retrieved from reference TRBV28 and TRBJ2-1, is DVKVTQSSRYLVKRTGEKVFLECVQDMDHENMFWYRQDPGLGLRLIYFSYDVKMKEKGDIPEGYSVSREKKERFSLILESASTNQTSMYLCASDDRVGNEQFFGPGTRLTVL.

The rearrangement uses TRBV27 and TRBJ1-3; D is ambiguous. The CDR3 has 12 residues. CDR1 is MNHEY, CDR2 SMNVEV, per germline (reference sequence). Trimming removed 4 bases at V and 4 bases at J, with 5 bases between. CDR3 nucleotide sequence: TGTGCCAGCAGTTCGGGGGGAAACACCATATATTTT. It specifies CASSSGGNTIYF.

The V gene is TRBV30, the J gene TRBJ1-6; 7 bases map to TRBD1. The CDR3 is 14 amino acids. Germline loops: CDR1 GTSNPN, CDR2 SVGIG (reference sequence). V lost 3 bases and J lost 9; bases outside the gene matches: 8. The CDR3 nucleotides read TGTGCCTGGAGCGAAGGGCAGGGGGGTTCACCCCTCCACTTT. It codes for CAWSEGQGGSPLHF.

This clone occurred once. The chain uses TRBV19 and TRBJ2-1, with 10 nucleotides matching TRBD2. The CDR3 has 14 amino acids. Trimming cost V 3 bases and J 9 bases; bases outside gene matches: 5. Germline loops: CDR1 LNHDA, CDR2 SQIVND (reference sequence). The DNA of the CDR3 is TGTGCCAGTAGTATTACTAGCGGGAAGAGTGAGCAGTTCTTC. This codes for CASSITSGKSEQFF.

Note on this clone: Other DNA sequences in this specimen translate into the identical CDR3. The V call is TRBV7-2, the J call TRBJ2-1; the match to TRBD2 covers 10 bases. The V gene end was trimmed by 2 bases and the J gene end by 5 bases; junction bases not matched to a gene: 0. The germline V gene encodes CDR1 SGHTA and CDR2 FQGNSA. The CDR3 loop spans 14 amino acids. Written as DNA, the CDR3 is TGTGCCAGCAGCTTAACTAGCGGGAACAATGAGCAGTTCTTC. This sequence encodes CASSLTSGNNEQFF.

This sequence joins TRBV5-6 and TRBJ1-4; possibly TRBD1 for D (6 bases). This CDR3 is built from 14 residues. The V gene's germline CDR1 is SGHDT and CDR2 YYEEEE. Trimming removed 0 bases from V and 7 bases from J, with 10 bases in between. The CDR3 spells CASSLGQGSEKLFF. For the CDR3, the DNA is TGTGCCAGCAGCTTGGGGCAGGGGAGTGAAAAACTGTTTTTT.

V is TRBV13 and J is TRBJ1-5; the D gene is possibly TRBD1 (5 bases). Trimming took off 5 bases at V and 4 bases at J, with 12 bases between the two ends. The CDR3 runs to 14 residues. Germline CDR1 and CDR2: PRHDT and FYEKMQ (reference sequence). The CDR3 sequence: CASSHGAGNQPQHF. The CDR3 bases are TGTGCCAGCAGCCATGGGGCAGGGAATCAGCCCCAGCATTTT.

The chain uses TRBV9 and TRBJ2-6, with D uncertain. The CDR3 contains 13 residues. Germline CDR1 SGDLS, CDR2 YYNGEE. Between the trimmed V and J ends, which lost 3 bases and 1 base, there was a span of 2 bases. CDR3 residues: CASSASGANVLTF. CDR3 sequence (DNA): TGTGCCAGCAGCGCTTCTGGGGCCAACGTCCTGACTTTC.

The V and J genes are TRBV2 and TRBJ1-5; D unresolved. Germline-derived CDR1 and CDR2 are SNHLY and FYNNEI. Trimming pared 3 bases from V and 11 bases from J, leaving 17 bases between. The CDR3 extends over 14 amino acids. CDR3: CASSEEVPRATQHF. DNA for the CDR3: TGTGCCAGCAGTGAGGAGGTTCCCAGAGCGACCCAGCATTTT.